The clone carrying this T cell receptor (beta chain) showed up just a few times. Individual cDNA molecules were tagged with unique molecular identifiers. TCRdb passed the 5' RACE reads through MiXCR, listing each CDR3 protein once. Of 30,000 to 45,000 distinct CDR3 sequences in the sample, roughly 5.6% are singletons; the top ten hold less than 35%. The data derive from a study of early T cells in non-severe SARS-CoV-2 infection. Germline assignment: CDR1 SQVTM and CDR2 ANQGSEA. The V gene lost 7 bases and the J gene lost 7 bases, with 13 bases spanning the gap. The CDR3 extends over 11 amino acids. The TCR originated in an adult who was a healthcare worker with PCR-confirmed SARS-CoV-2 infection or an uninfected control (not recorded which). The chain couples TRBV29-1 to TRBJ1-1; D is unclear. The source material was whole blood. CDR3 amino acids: CSARIGVEAFF. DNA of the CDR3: TGCAGCGCCCGGATCGGGGTTGAAGCTTTCTTT.